The clone carrying this T cell receptor beta chain was observed a single time. Relapses following autologous stem cell transplantation were seen in all patients, with brentuximab vedotin exposure varying. Thawed PBMCs were the source of CD4+ T cells, purified by magnetic negative selection. The CDR3 contains 13 residues. CDR1 is LNHDA and CDR2 is SQIVND in the germline V gene (reference sequence). V was shortened by 8 bases and J by 0 bases, with 10 bases between the two germline ends. These data originate in a study of PD-1 blockade in classical Hodgkin lymphoma. Clones were sequenced by immunoSEQ multiplex PCR, and TCRdb holds only the in-frame ones, with some missing. This sample has 9,900 or so clones, with 74% found just once.

J is TRBJ1-1 and V is TRBV19; no clear D gene. The specimen was CD4+ T cells from blood, collected at baseline. This clonotype was obtained from a human donor with classical Hodgkin lymphoma. The DNA of the CDR3 is TGTGCCAGTTCTAAACGAGTGAACACTGAAGCTTTCTTT. It codes for CASSKRVNTEAFF.